The present TCR beta chain was sequenced within a study of blood T cells in healthy people across ages (dated by TCRdb to between 2014 and 2017). Regarding the complete study: In model experiments, template switching captured roughly one uniquely barcoded TCR beta cDNA molecule for every two T cells. The donors were split into four age groups: young (average 16 years), middle-aged (roughly 40), aged (approximately 60) and long-lived (approximately 89). To avoid experimental bias, donors of different ages were distributed randomly across sequencing lanes. Age-related changes in TCR beta repertoire diversity were measured in the study by deep sequencing normalized with unique cDNA molecular identifiers. For two donors (one aged 18 to 29 and one aged 80 or older), the study analyzed two additional independent replicas of 1 million unique cDNA reads from the same blood draw.

Clipping removes 7 bases from V and 5 bases from J, with 8 as the unmatched junction base count. The CDR3 goes from the cysteine to the phenylalanine over 15 residues. This entry keeps only the CDR3 DNA: 45 bases, framed from base 1. There are a few counts of this clonotype. No antigen is known for it. The input lacks base qualities; no much larger clone sits a single base away. The roughly 39 donors, aged roughly 6 to 95 years, were systemically healthy Caucasian individuals from Russia. Ten milliliters of peripheral blood were collected from each donor into EDTA-treated Vacutainer tubes. Ficoll-Paque density-gradient centrifugation was used to isolate PBMCs, with at least 7 million per sample. Total RNA was extracted from PBMCs with Trizol reagent, with at least 6 micrograms obtained per sample. For every donor, flow cytometry on a PBMC aliquot measured the percentage of naive CD45RAhigh/CD27high T cells.

Summary of the overall study and its limitations: Observed TCR beta diversity correlated strongly with the percentage of naive T cells measured by flow cytometry. The CMV infection status of donors was not known, potentially confounding age-related changes in expanded clonotypes. As age increased, observed TCR beta diversity per million T cells dropped in a roughly linear way, and a significant reduction was already evident by age roughly 40. Estimates of total diversity from one million sequenced T cells were regarded as lower bounds and underestimates. Compared with the aged group, more naive CD4+ T cells, fewer expanded clones and increased TCR diversity were shown by the long-lived group, suggesting age selection. Conclusive comparison of naive and antigen-experienced compartments was prevented by the profiling of bulk unsorted PBMCs.

Preparation of the library involved 5' RACE. The listed sequencing device is Illumina HiSeq 2500. A second roughly 7 to 12 cycle PCR used a sample-barcoded 5' primer and a J-beta primer mix. A unique molecular identifier was introduced onto each TCR beta cDNA molecule by a template-switch 5' adaptor carrying 12 random nucleotides. Each sample yielded at least 2.5 million CDR3-containing paired-end reads. First-strand cDNA was synthesized from all RNA with the Mint cDNA synthesis kit, primed by a TRBC-specific oligonucleotide. After uracil-DNA glycosylase treatment, a first 18-cycle PCR used universal primers M1SS and BC2_uni_R on all cDNA. In the paper's pipeline: Normalization of each sample was performed by random selection of 1 million high-quality reads, each carrying a distinct molecular identifier. Reads sharing molecular identifiers were discarded rather than binned into consensus sequences. CDR3 identification, clonotype clustering and error correction used MiTCR with a Q25 quality threshold and the strictest error-elimination algorithm. A nonparametric unseen species model with Euler transformation was used to estimate lower-bound total TCR beta diversity. TCRdb passed the public sequencing reads through fastp at Q25 and MiXCR, retaining productive beta sequences. Each entry merges the rows of one CDR3 protein and shows their most common DNA and genes. The V and J calls were determined by TCRdb, not by the authors. Counted in this sample were about 1.5 million distinct CDR3 sequences; approximately 43% of them appeared once. Of the sample, around 4% is held by the ten largest clones.

Rearrangement joined TRBV12-3 or TRBV12-4 to TRBJ2-1; TRBD2 matches 10 bases in the middle. The source of this sequence is a young woman in good health. Source material: blood. The CDR3 has the sequence CASTRTSGVNNEQFF. The DNA reads TGTGCCAGCACCAGAACTAGCGGGGTTAACAATGAGCAGTTCTTC.